This paragraph reports one T cell receptor (beta chain). As yet, its antigen is unknown. The source of the sample is a study of metastatic and nonmetastatic thyroid tumors. The study, taken as a whole, reports: Benign nodules reportedly had significantly lower TCR beta diversity than malignant thyroid tumors in blood and tumor.

The authors' processing: The distant-metastasis classifier for papillary thyroid cancer was built from CDR3 differences across clinicopathological groups. Using MiXCR, TCRdb reanalyzed the PCR reads. These V and J calls are TCRdb output, not the study's own analysis. The sample yields about 59,000 clones, about a sixth seen once. The CDR3 length is 14 residues. V shed 3 bases and J shed 3 bases, with 13 bases lying between them. The V gene's germline CDR1 is SGDLS and CDR2 YYNGEE. Among the patients, none had received any treatment before thyroid surgery. Sequencing input: blood. The gene calls are TRBV9 and TRBJ2-7; D call uncertain. The source of this sequence is a male donor with papillary thyroid cancer or a benign thyroid nodule (not recorded which). Some clones in this sample may be carry-over from other donors' samples. The CDR3 DNA follows: TGTGCCAGCAGCGCAAGGGCTTTAGACTACGAGCAGTACTTC. It specifies CASSARALDYEQYF. Variable domain in full (rest from reference TRBV9 and TRBJ2-7): DSGVTQTPKHLITATGQRVTLRCSPRSGDLSVYWYQQSLDQGLQFLIQYYNGEERAKGNILERFSAQQFPDLHSELNLSSLELGDSALYFCASSARALDYEQYFGPGTRLTVT.